Listed below are T cell receptor beta chains from one sample, sequenced in a study of blood T cell repertoires in COVID-19. Sequencing was performed with immunoSEQ multiplex PCR; in TCRdb, only in-frame clones are kept and a portion is missing. The sample records approximately 200,000 clones, roughly four fifths being singletons. Specimen: peripheral blood. These receptors originate from a woman older than 75 with COVID-19, enrolled during active disease. Both conserved end residues are part of each CDR3. The order of the fields is CDR3 protein, CDR3 DNA, J gene, D gene, clone size, CDR3 length, V gene. D genes are given only for firm matches. Not every row has a clone size; where given, it reads once, few, many or a size class.

CDR3: CASSLGTGSRETQYF; DNA: TGTGCCAGCAGCTTGGGGACAGGGTCGAGGGAGACCCAGTACTTC; J: TRBJ2-5; D: TRBD1; size: .; length: 15; V: TRBV5-8
CDR3: CASSPRAGGQETQYF; DNA: TGTGCCAGCTCGCCCCGCGCGGGTGGCCAAGAGACCCAGTACTTC; J: TRBJ2-5; D: .; size: few; length: 15; V: TRBV6-5
CDR3: CASTDRSGNQPQHF; DNA: TGTGCCAGCACCGACAGGTCTGGAAATCAGCCCCAGCATTTT; J: TRBJ1-5; D: .; size: .; length: 14; V: TRBV6-5
CDR3: CASSIHAGGPSGANVLTF; DNA: TGTGCCAGTAGTATTCACGCGGGAGGGCCTTCTGGGGCCAACGTCCTGACTTTC; J: TRBJ2-6; D: TRBD2; size: .; length: 18; V: TRBV19
CDR3: CASSPWPSAAKGDEQFF; DNA: TGTGCCAGCTCACCGTGGCCCTCGGCGGCCAAAGGCGATGAGCAGTTCTTC; J: TRBJ2-1; D: .; size: .; length: 17; V: TRBV18
CDR3: CATWGLMNTEAFF; DNA: TGTGCCACCTGGGGGCTAATGAACACTGAAGCTTTCTTT; J: TRBJ1-1; D: .; size: .; length: 13; V: TRBV6-5
CDR3: CASSFSGSSYEQYF; DNA: TGTGCCAGCAGCTTTAGCGGGAGCTCCTACGAGCAGTACTTC; J: TRBJ2-7; D: TRBD2; size: .; length: 14; V: TRBV11-1
CDR3: CASSVMGDRVYGYTF; DNA: TGTGCCAGCAGCGTTATGGGGGACAGGGTCTATGGCTACACCTTC; J: TRBJ1-2; D: TRBD1; size: .; length: 15; V: TRBV9
CDR3: CASSGTGYNEQFF; DNA: TGTGCCAGCAGCGGGACTGGATACAATGAGCAGTTCTTC; J: TRBJ2-1; D: .; size: .; length: 13; V: TRBV2
CDR3: CASSLLGNLEQYF; DNA: TGTGCCAGCAGCTTGCTAGGTAACCTCGAGCAGTACTTC; J: TRBJ2-7; D: .; size: .; length: 13; V: TRBV5-4
CDR3: CASSPRGTGRPFF; DNA: TGTGCCAGCAGCCCGAGAGGGACAGGCAGGCCCTTCTTC; J: TRBJ1-2; D: TRBD1; size: .; length: 13; V: TRBV3-1/TRBV3-2
CDR3: CATRSGIYGYTF; DNA: TGTGCCACCCGGTCGGGGATCTATGGCTACACCTTC; J: TRBJ1-2; D: .; size: .; length: 12; V: TRBV21-1
CDR3: CASSPTGLTYGYTF; DNA: TGTGCCAGCAGCCCGACAGGCCTTACCTATGGCTACACCTTC; J: TRBJ1-2; D: .; size: .; length: 14; V: TRBV5-6
CDR3: CASSHSSGGNQPQHF; DNA: TGTGCCAGCAGCCACAGCTCCGGGGGCAATCAGCCCCAGCATTTT; J: TRBJ1-5; D: .; size: .; length: 15; V: TRBV3-1/TRBV3-2
CDR3: CASSPGGVSGNTIYF; DNA: TGTGCCAGCAGCCCCGGCGGAGTCTCTGGAAACACCATATATTTT; J: TRBJ1-3; D: .; size: .; length: 15; V: TRBV3-1/TRBV3-2
CDR3: CASSYSSRGNYGYTF; DNA: TGTGCCAGCAGTTACTCTAGTAGGGGTAACTATGGCTACACCTTC; J: TRBJ1-2; D: .; size: .; length: 15; V: TRBV6-6
CDR3: CASSLVQGVETQYF; DNA: TGTGCCAGCAGCTTGGTACAGGGTGTGGAGACCCAGTACTTC; J: TRBJ2-5; D: .; size: .; length: 14; V: TRBV11-2
CDR3: CAISVLAVGNSYNEQFF; DNA: TGTGCCATCAGTGTCTTAGCGGTCGGGAACTCCTACAATGAGCAGTTCTTC; J: TRBJ2-1; D: .; size: .; length: 17; V: TRBV10-3
CDR3: CASSPTGGPTQGSEAFF; DNA: TGTGCCAGCAGCCCAACAGGGGGCCCAACACAAGGCTCTGAAGCTTTCTTT; J: TRBJ1-1; D: TRBD1; size: once; length: 17; V: TRBV3-1/TRBV3-2
CDR3: CASSLGTGLVLYEQFF; DNA: TGCGCCAGCAGCTTGGGCACGGGTCTGGTTTTATATGAGCAGTTCTTC; J: TRBJ2-1; D: .; size: .; length: 16; V: TRBV5-1
CDR3: CASQIAGTDTQYF; DNA: TGTGCCAGCCAGATAGCGGGCACAGATACGCAGTATTTT; J: TRBJ2-3; D: .; size: .; length: 13; V: TRBV2
CDR3: CASSSEGIQYF; DNA: TGCGCCAGCAGCTCTGAGGGTATCCAGTACTTC; J: TRBJ2-5; D: .; size: .; length: 11; V: TRBV5-1
CDR3: CASSPLTVNYGYTF; DNA: TGTGCCAGCAGTCCCTTGACAGTGAACTATGGCTACACCTTC; J: TRBJ1-2; D: .; size: .; length: 14; V: TRBV6-2/TRBV6-3
CDR3: CASSVGGGRSYNEQFF; DNA: TGCGCCAGCAGTGTTGGCGGGGGCCGATCCTACAATGAGCAGTTCTTC; J: TRBJ2-1; D: .; size: .; length: 16; V: TRBV10-1
CDR3: CSASARGNYGYTF; DNA: TGCAGTGCTAGTGCCCGGGGGAACTATGGCTACACCTTC; J: TRBJ1-2; D: .; size: few; length: 13; V: TRBV20-1
CDR3: CASSQNHRTEKLFF; DNA: TGTGCCAGCAGTCAAAATCACAGAACTGAAAAACTGTTTTTT; J: TRBJ1-4; D: .; size: .; length: 14; V: TRBV6-5
CDR3: CASSLELTYNSPLHF; DNA: TGTGCCAGCAGCTTAGAGTTGACCTATAATTCACCCCTCCACTTT; J: TRBJ1-6; D: .; size: .; length: 15; V: TRBV5-8
CDR3: CASSRGTYEQYF; DNA: TGTGCCAGCAGTCGAGGGACCTACGAGCAGTACTTC; J: TRBJ2-7; D: .; size: once; length: 12; V: TRBV28
CDR3: CASSTGLAGYNEQFF; DNA: TGTGCCAGCAGTACCGGACTAGCGGGGTACAATGAGCAGTTCTTC; J: TRBJ2-1; D: TRBD2; size: .; length: 15; V: TRBV6-5
CDR3: CASSLGTGTEAFF; DNA: TGTGCCAGCAGCTTGGGCACAGGGACTGAAGCTTTCTTT; J: TRBJ1-1; D: .; size: many; length: 13; V: TRBV11-2
CDR3: CASSFTRETQYF; DNA: TGTGCCAGCAGTTTTACCCGGGAGACCCAGTACTTC; J: TRBJ2-5; D: .; size: few; length: 12; V: TRBV7-2
CDR3: CASSQVIAVGSYEQYF; DNA: TGCGCCAGCAGCCAAGTCATAGCGGTCGGCTCCTACGAGCAGTACTTC; J: TRBJ2-7; D: .; size: .; length: 16; V: TRBV4-1
CDR3: CASSPVPSDQPQHF; DNA: TGTGCCAGCTCACCAGTCCCCTCCGATCAGCCCCAGCATTTT; J: TRBJ1-5; D: .; size: .; length: 14; V: TRBV18
CDR3: CSVQTSGSITYNEQFF; DNA: TGCAGCGTTCAGACTAGCGGGAGTATCACCTACAATGAGCAGTTCTTC; J: TRBJ2-1; D: TRBD2; size: .; length: 16; V: TRBV29-1
CDR3: CASSATSGGYNEQFF; DNA: TGTGCCAGCAGCGCGACTAGCGGGGGCTACAATGAGCAGTTCTTC; J: TRBJ2-1; D: TRBD2; size: .; length: 15; V: TRBV7-3
CDR3: CASSAWTGGIDYTF; DNA: TGTGCCAGCAGCGCCTGGACAGGGGGTATTGACTACACCTTC; J: TRBJ1-2; D: TRBD1; size: .; length: 14; V: TRBV9
CDR3: CASSLTQYEQYF; DNA: TGCGCCAGCAGCTTGACTCAATACGAGCAGTACTTC; J: TRBJ2-7; D: .; size: .; length: 12; V: TRBV5-1
CDR3: CASSSDGTGIYGYTF; DNA: TGCGCCAGCAGCTCAGATGGGACAGGGATTTATGGCTACACCTTC; J: TRBJ1-2; D: TRBD1; size: few; length: 15; V: TRBV5-1
CDR3: CASSLSGRPRSSYEQYF; DNA: TGTGCCAGCAGTCTCTCCGGGAGGCCAAGGAGCTCCTACGAGCAGTACTTC; J: TRBJ2-7; D: TRBD2; size: .; length: 17; V: TRBV6-2/TRBV6-3
CDR3: CASSDPSGYTF; DNA: TGTGCCAGCAGTGACCCGAGCGGCTACACCTTC; J: TRBJ1-2; D: .; size: .; length: 11; V: TRBV6-1
CDR3: CASSQDRTSGRDSSYNEQFF; DNA: TGCGCCAGCAGCCAAGATAGGACTAGCGGGCGAGATAGCTCCTACAATGAGCAGTTCTTC; J: TRBJ2-1; D: TRBD2; size: many; length: 20; V: TRBV4-1
CDR3: CASSSTGGVQPQHF; DNA: TGTGCCAGCAGTTCCACTGGGGGCGTTCAGCCCCAGCATTTT; J: TRBJ1-5; D: .; size: .; length: 14; V: TRBV27
CDR3: CASSYPDILKSEAFF; DNA: TGTGCCAGCAGTTACCCGGACATCCTGAAGTCTGAAGCTTTCTTT; J: TRBJ1-1; D: .; size: .; length: 15; V: TRBV6-5
CDR3: CASSQDDRAEQFF; DNA: TGTGCCAGCAGCCAGGACGACAGGGCCGAGCAGTTCTTC; J: TRBJ2-1; D: TRBD1; size: .; length: 13; V: TRBV3-1/TRBV3-2
CDR3: CATSKGGLDPYEQYF; DNA: TGTGCCACCAGCAAAGGGGGATTAGACCCCTACGAGCAGTACTTC; J: TRBJ2-7; D: .; size: .; length: 15; V: TRBV15
CDR3: CASSIEGGPGGEQFF; DNA: TGTGCCAGTAGTATCGAGGGAGGGCCGGGGGGTGAGCAGTTCTTC; J: TRBJ2-1; D: TRBD2; size: .; length: 15; V: TRBV19
CDR3: CASSPRLAGGHTQYF; DNA: TGTGCCAGCAGCCCCCGTTTGGCGGGAGGGCATACGCAGTATTTT; J: TRBJ2-3; D: TRBD2; size: .; length: 15; V: TRBV7-8
CDR3: CASSLEGAEQYF; DNA: TGCGCCAGCAGCTTGGAAGGGGCCGAGCAGTACTTC; J: TRBJ2-7; D: .; size: .; length: 12; V: TRBV5-1
CDR3: CASSPTTPNTEAFF; DNA: TGTGCCAGCAGCCCAACAACACCGAACACTGAAGCTTTCTTT; J: TRBJ1-1; D: .; size: .; length: 14; V: TRBV3-1/TRBV3-2
CDR3: CATSSPGDRLYEQFF; DNA: TGTGCCACCAGCAGTCCGGGGGACAGGTTGTATGAGCAGTTCTTC; J: TRBJ2-1; D: TRBD1; size: few; length: 15; V: TRBV15
CDR3: CATSRETGSYNEQFF; DNA: TGTGCCACCAGCAGAGAAACAGGCAGCTACAATGAGCAGTTCTTC; J: TRBJ2-1; D: .; size: .; length: 15; V: TRBV15
CDR3: CATSGGSEDTQYF; DNA: TGTGCCACCAGTGGAGGGTCTGAAGATACGCAGTATTTT; J: TRBJ2-3; D: .; size: .; length: 13; V: TRBV24-1
CDR3: CASSYSWGHEAFF; DNA: TGTGCCAGCAGTTACTCTTGGGGACATGAAGCTTTCTTT; J: TRBJ1-1; D: .; size: hyperexpanded; length: 13; V: TRBV6-5